This T cell receptor (beta chain) was identified in a study of T cells in Graves' hyperthyroidism and ophthalmopathy. Cells are PBMCs isolated from roughly 9.3 ml of fresh blood. Researchers amplified the TCR beta CDR3 regions from RNA transcripts. First-round RT-PCR of the TCR CDR3 relied on the HTBI primer set. TCRdb redid the calling of the multiplex PCR reads with MiXCR, one entry per CDR3 protein. There are just under 750,000 distinct CDR3 sequences in the sample; about 35% occur only once, and around 31% lies in the top ten. A single count supports this clonotype. This may arise from a read error, as a much more abundant clone is one base away. The CDR3 length is 15 residues. Germline V gene sequence: CDR1 SGHTA, CDR2 FQGTGA.

The sequenced sample consisted of blood. This TCR derives from a woman aged 40 to 50 with Graves' hyperthyroidism. This chain links TRBV7-3 with TRBJ2-5; 9 nucleotides align to TRBD1. CDR3 amino acids: CASSPGTGSQEAQYF. The CDR3, as DNA: TGTGCCAGCAGCCCAGGGACAGGGTCCCAAGAGGCCCAGTACTTC.